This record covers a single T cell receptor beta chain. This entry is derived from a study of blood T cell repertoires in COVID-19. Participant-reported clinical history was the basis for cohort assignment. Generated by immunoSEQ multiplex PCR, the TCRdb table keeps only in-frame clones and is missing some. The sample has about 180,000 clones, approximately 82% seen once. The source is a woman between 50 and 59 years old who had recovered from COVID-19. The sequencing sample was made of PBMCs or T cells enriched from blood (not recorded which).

Here the CDR3 DNA reads TGTGCCAGCAGCGGGGAGGGGCCGCTGGCTGAAGCTTTCTTT. Protein sequence: CASSGEGPLAEAFF. The rearrangement joins TRBV11-3 to TRBJ1-1, with D possibly matching TRBD1 (5 bases). The V gene's germline CDR1 is SGHNT and CDR2 YENEEA. V lost 5 bases to trimming and J lost 6 bases, with 16 bases between them. CDR3 length equals 14 residues.